These 28 T cell receptor beta chains came from one sample sequenced in a study of T cell responses to AZD1222 COVID-19 vaccine (dated by TCRdb to 2020 to 2022). The library relied on the immunoSEQ multiplex PCR assay. Here the immuneACCESS table is served through TCRdb, limited to in-frame sequences with V and J called. Missing clones are a known gap in these copies; in checked studies unresolved V genes cover under half, and the rest lacks a known reason. The sample includes about 160,000 clones, with about nine tenths observed a single time. The biggest ten clones account for 1.5% to 2% of the sample. This sample's time point label indicates: baseline before first vaccination. Sequences were derived from peripheral blood, sampled on day 0 of AZD1222 vaccination. The receptor source for this set is an adult in good health.

V gene TRBV18 combines with J gene TRBJ1-1; D remains unclear. CDR3 length: 12 amino acids. The ends were cut back, 5 bases at V and 3 bases at J, with 7 bases in the middle. CDR1 is KGHSH, CDR2 LQKENI, per germline. CDR3 in amino acids: CASSTGDTEAFF. The CDR3 DNA is TGTGCCAGCTCAACTGGGGACACTGAAGCTTTCTTT.

The CDR3 reads CAWMPGENEKLFF. CDR3 sequence (DNA): TGTGCCTGGATGCCCGGGGAGAATGAAAAACTGTTTTTT. J is TRBJ1-4 and V is TRBV30; D gene uncertain. The CDR3 is made up of 13 amino acids. Germline V lookup: CDR1 GTSNPN, CDR2 SVGIG (reference sequence). V lost 4 bases, J lost 5 bases, and 11 bases lay in between. Using reference TRBV30 and TRBJ1-4 for the parts outside the CDR3, the full variable domain is SQTIHQWPATLVQPVGSPLSLECTVEGTSNPNLYWYRQAAGRGLQLLFYSVGIGQISSEVPQNLSASRPQDRQFILSSKKLLLSDSGFYLCAWMPGENEKLFFGSGTQLSVL.

The V and J genes are TRBV6-5 and TRBJ2-2; D is possibly TRBD1 (6 bases). There are 15 residues in the CDR3. The V end lost 8 bases, the J end lost 5 bases, and 18 bases lay between the germline ends. CDR1 MNHEY and CDR2 SVGAGI come from the germline V gene. The CDR3 is CASSRRDISTGELFF. The DNA for the CDR3 is TGTGCCAGCTCGCGCCGGGACATCAGTACCGGGGAGCTGTTTTTT.

The chain uses TRBV25-1 and TRBJ1-2; D unclear. Germline CDR1 reads MGHDK; CDR2 reads SYGVNS. V dropped 4 bases and J dropped 4 bases, with 7 bases sitting between them. The CDR3 contains 12 residues. CDR3 sequence: CASSGNSYGYTF. The CDR3 DNA is TGTGCCAGCAGTGGAAATAGCTATGGCTACACCTTC.

The CDR3 sequence: CASSTALKAWLNTGELFF. The CDR3 DNA reads as TGTGCCAGCTCAACCGCGTTGAAAGCGTGGCTGAACACCGGGGAGCTGTTTTTT. The chain has TRBV18 and TRBJ2-2, with unresolved D. The CDR3 has 18 residues. V was clipped by 5 bases and J by 1 base, with 20 bases between them. Germline values: CDR1 KGHSH, CDR2 LQKENI.

The CDR3, as DNA: TGCGCCAGCAGTCCCGGACGGCTTCTCACAGATACGCAGTATTTT. Protein sequence: CASSPGRLLTDTQYF. The chain employs TRBV5-1 and TRBJ2-3; D ambiguous. V dropped 5 bases and J dropped 2 bases, with 15 bases sitting between them. This CDR3 comprises 15 residues. Looked up from germline, CDR1 is SGHRS and CDR2 is YFSETQ.

This clone came up once. V and J are TRBV11-2 and TRBJ1-2; D gene uncertain. The CDR3 loop spans 14 amino acids. V lost 3 bases to trimming and J lost 2 bases, with 10 bases between them. CDR1 is SGHAT, CDR2 FQNNGV, per germline. As DNA, the CDR3 is TGTGCCAGCAGCTTTGAGACCGTGAACTATGGCTACACCTTC. Protein product: CASSFETVNYGYTF.

The chain recombines TRBV18 with TRBJ1-2; D is uncertain. The V and J ends lost 3 bases and 5 bases respectively, with 7 bases between them. This CDR3 contains 12 residues. Germline V gene sequence: CDR1 KGHSH, CDR2 LQKENI. The CDR3 sequence: CASSPNEYGYTF. For the CDR3, the DNA is TGTGCCAGCTCACCCAATGAGTATGGCTACACCTTC.

J is TRBJ1-2 and V is TRBV9; 8 bases agree with TRBD1. CDR3 size: 15 residues. Trimming removed 4 bases from V and 0 bases from J; junction bases left unmatched: 5. The germline gives CDR1 SGDLS, CDR2 YYNGEE. CDR3: CASSSSTGANYGYTF. CDR3 in DNA: TGTGCCAGCAGCTCATCGACAGGGGCTAACTATGGCTACACCTTC. The full variable domain, in which reference TRBV9 and TRBJ1-2 provide the parts outside the CDR3, is DSGVTQTPKHLITATGQRVTLRCSPRSGDLSVYWYQQSLDQGLQFLIQYYNGEERAKGNILERFSAQQFPDLHSELNLSSLELGDSALYFCASSSSTGANYGYTFGSGTRLTVV.

The chain recombines TRBV30 with TRBJ1-1; D is unclear. Between the trimmed V and J ends, which lost 8 bases and 4 bases, there was a span of 17 bases. The CDR3 is made up of 13 amino acids. Germline CDR1 reads GTSNPN; CDR2 reads SVGIG (reference sequence). The CDR3 DNA reads as TGTGCCAGCGGAGGGCAGTTCGGCACTGAAGCTTTCTTT. Amino acid sequence: CASGGQFGTEAFF.

The rearrangement joins TRBV28 to TRBJ2-1, with unresolved D. V lost 2 bases to trimming and J lost 7 bases, with 3 bases between them. Looked up from germline, CDR1 is MDHEN and CDR2 is SYDVKM. The CDR3 extends over 11 amino acids. CDR3 nucleotide sequence: TGTGCCAGCAGTTTAAGAAATGAGCAGTTCTTC. As protein: CASSLRNEQFF.

The chain joins TRBV6-5 to TRBJ1-3, with a possible D match to TRBD1 (5 bases). Trimming removed 6 bases at V and 2 bases at J, with 11 bases between. This CDR3 is 14 amino acids long. In germline, CDR1 is MNHEY, CDR2 SVGAGI. For the CDR3, the DNA is TGTGCCAGCAGATGGGACTCCGCTGGAAACACCATATATTTT. Translation gives CASRWDSAGNTIYF.

The chain employs TRBV5-1 and TRBJ1-4; D is possibly TRBD1 (5 bases). CDR1 and CDR2 (germline): SGHRS, YFSETQ. The length of the CDR3 is 14 residues. V lost 4 bases, J lost 8 bases, and 15 bases lay in between. The CDR3 DNA reads as TGCGCCAGCAGCCCTCAGGAGGGGCGAGAAAAACTGTTTTTT. Amino acids: CASSPQEGREKLFF. Looking up the rest from reference TRBV5-1 and TRBJ1-4 gives the full variable domain: KAGVTQTPRYLIKTRGQQVTLSCSPISGHRSVSWYQQTPGQGLQFLFEYFSETQRNKGNFPGRFSGRQFSNSRSEMNVSTLELGDSALYLCASSPQEGREKLFFGSGTQLSVL.

The rearrangement joins TRBV4-3 to TRBJ2-2; 10 bases map to TRBD2. The CDR3 is 19 amino acids. Unmatched junction bases numbered 9, after V lost 2 bases and J lost 0 bases. Germline V gives CDR1 LGHNA, CDR2 YSLEER. In DNA form, the CDR3 reads TGCGCCAGCAGCCAACCTACTAGCGGGATACGCCCGAACACCGGGGAGCTGTTTTTT. Its protein product is CASSQPTSGIRPNTGELFF.

As concerns this clone: An end of the junction does not agree with germline; a read error may underlie this. The chain recombines TRBV7-3 with TRBJ1-1; 8 bases match TRBD1. Germline V gene data show CDR1 as SGHTA and CDR2 as FQGTGA. The CDR3 is 14 residues long. The CDR3 loop is CASSLTGQDVEAFF. The CDR3 coding sequence is TGTGCCAGCAGCCTAACGGGACAGGACGTTGAAGCTTTCTTT.

The chain is built from TRBV7-2 and TRBJ2-1; TRBD1 matches at 12 bases. Germline V gene sequence: CDR1 SGHTA, CDR2 FQGNSA. With V trimmed by 11 bases and J by 6 bases, 8 bases remained unmatched. CDR3 length: 14 amino acids. CDR3 loop: CAAGDRGLRNEQFF. CDR3 nucleotides: TGTGCCGCGGGGGACAGGGGGCTTCGCAATGAGCAGTTCTTC.

The rearrangement uses TRBV4-2 and TRBJ1-1; possibly TRBD1 for D (5 bases). Trimming took 0 bases from V and 7 from J, leaving 15 bases between them. CDR1 and CDR2 from the germline V gene are LGHNA and YNFKEQ. This CDR3 comprises 15 residues. DNA of the CDR3: TGTGCCAGCAGCCAAGAGGAGGGGAATATCAATGAAGCTTTCTTT. As protein: CASSQEEGNINEAFF.

The chain recombines TRBV4-3 with TRBJ2-3, with 8 bases fitting TRBD2. CDR1 is LGHNA, CDR2 YSLEER, per germline. Losses at the gene ends were 2 bases for V and 6 bases for J; bases not matched to a gene: 7. There are 15 residues in the CDR3. The CDR3 reads CASSQQDLAGDTQYF. The CDR3 coding sequence is TGCGCCAGCAGCCAACAGGATCTAGCGGGTGATACGCAGTATTTT.

This sequence joins TRBV19 and TRBJ1-5; the D gene is possibly TRBD1 (5 bases). Germline values: CDR1 LNHDA, CDR2 SQIVND (reference sequence). The CDR3 totals 16 residues. With 4 bases removed from V and 5 bases from J, the gap between germline ends came to 18 bases. CDR3 loop: CASSNLPTGGDQPQHF. The CDR3 bases are TGTGCCAGTAGTAATCTCCCCACGGGGGGTGATCAGCCCCAGCATTTT.

The rearrangement uses TRBV2 and TRBJ1-2; 8 bases map to TRBD1. CDR3 size: 13 residues. After removal of 8 bases from V and 3 bases from J, the junction contained 5 bases not matched to a gene. Germline V gives CDR1 SNHLY, CDR2 FYNNEI. CDR3 region: CASLAGGYYGYTF. The CDR3 nucleotides read TGTGCCAGCTTAGCAGGGGGCTACTATGGCTACACCTTC. Filled out from reference TRBV2 and TRBJ1-2, the complete variable domain reads EPEVTQTPSHQVTQMGQEVILRCVPISNHLYFYWYRQILGQKVEFLVSFYNNEISEKSEIFDDQFSVERPDGSNFTLKIRSTKLEDSAMYFCASLAGGYYGYTFGSGTRLTVV.

V is TRBV7-9 and J is TRBJ1-3; 7 positions match TRBD1. Germline CDR1 and CDR2: SEHNR and FQNEAQ (reference sequence). The CDR3 consists of 14 residues. With V trimmed by 4 bases and J by 1 base, 1 base remained unmatched. CDR3 protein: CASSSTGSGNTIYF. CDR3 sequence (DNA): TGTGCCAGCAGCTCGACAGGGTCTGGAAACACCATATATTTT.

This chain links TRBV28 with TRBJ2-6, with D uncertain. Germline-derived CDR1 and CDR2 are MDHEN and SYDVKM. The germline V and J ends were trimmed by 7 bases and 0 bases, with 1 base remaining between them. The CDR3 runs 12 residues. In DNA form, the CDR3 reads TGTGCCAGCAACTCTGGGGCCAACGTCCTGACTTTC. This translates into CASNSGANVLTF.

The rearrangement joins TRBV7-6 to TRBJ1-6; tentatively, D is TRBD1 (6 bases). CDR3 size: 17 residues. V lost 1 base to trimming and J lost 5 bases, with 15 bases between them. Germline V lookup: CDR1 SGHVS, CDR2 FNYEAQ. This CDR3 is CASSLDDRRRDNSPLHF. The CDR3 nucleotides are TGTGCCAGCAGCTTAGACGACAGGCGGAGAGATAATTCACCCCTCCACTTT.

The rearrangement uses TRBV13 and TRBJ2-1; 16 positions agree with TRBD2. The J segment lost 2 bases and the V segment lost 1 base, leaving 5 bases of the junction unmatched. There are 19 residues in the CDR3. The V gene's germline CDR1 is PRHDT and CDR2 FYEKMQ (reference sequence). DNA of the CDR3: TGTGCCAGCAGCTTAGTCGGGACTAGCGGGGGGGCCACCTACAATGAGCAGTTCTTC. Its translation: CASSLVGTSGGATYNEQFF.

In nucleotides, the CDR3 is TGTGCCAGCAAGATCGTGACAGGGGACACTGAAGCTTTCTTT. This sequence encodes CASKIVTGDTEAFF. The rearrangement uses TRBV6-5 and TRBJ1-1; 8 bases line up with TRBD1. The CDR3 covers 14 residues. J gave up 3 bases and V 7 bases, and 7 bases lay outside the gene matches. CDR1 and CDR2 from the germline V gene are MNHEY and SVGAGI.

CDR3 region: CASSYFGGHTEAFF. In DNA form, the CDR3 reads TGTGCCAGCAGTTACTTCGGGGGACACACTGAAGCTTTCTTT. This chain links TRBV6-6 with TRBJ1-1; TRBD1 might be the D (5 bases). V was shortened by 1 base and J by 3 bases, with 9 bases between the two germline ends. CDR3 length: 14 residues. Germline V CDR1 and CDR2: MNHNY, SVGAGI (reference sequence).

This clone occurred once. The chain employs TRBV5-1 and TRBJ1-4; D is unclear. Germline V gene sequence: CDR1 SGHRS, CDR2 YFSETQ. The CDR3 contains 12 residues. The V gene lost 4 bases and the J gene lost 8 bases, with 9 bases spanning the gap. The CDR3 sequence: CASSRGEEKLFF. The CDR3 region has the DNA TGCGCCAGCAGCAGAGGAGAGGAAAAACTGTTTTTT.

V and J are TRBV27 and TRBJ2-7, with 9 positions matching TRBD1. Germline V gene sequence: CDR1 MNHEY, CDR2 SMNVEV (reference sequence). The CDR3 runs to 15 residues. The J segment lost 5 bases and the V segment lost 8 bases, leaving 13 bases of the junction unmatched. CDR3 sequence (DNA): TGTGCCAGCCCTGGCGGACAGGGGCAGGAGGACGAGCAGTACTTC. Its protein product is CASPGGQGQEDEQYF.